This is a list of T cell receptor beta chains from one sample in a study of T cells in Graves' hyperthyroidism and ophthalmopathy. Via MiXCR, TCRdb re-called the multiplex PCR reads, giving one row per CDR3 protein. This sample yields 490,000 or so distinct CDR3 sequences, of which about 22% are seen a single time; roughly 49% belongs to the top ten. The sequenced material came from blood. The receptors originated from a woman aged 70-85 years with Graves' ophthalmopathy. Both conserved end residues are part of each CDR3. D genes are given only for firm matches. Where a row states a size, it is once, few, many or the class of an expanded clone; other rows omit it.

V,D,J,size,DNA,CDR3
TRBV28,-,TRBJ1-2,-,TGTGCCAGCAGGAGGGGCACTAACTATGGCTACACCTTC,CASRRGTNYGYTF
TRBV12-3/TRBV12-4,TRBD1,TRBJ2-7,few,TGTGCCAGCAGTCCGACAGGGGTTGGTAACGAGCAGTACTTC,CASSPTGVGNEQYF
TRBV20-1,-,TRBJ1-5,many,TGCAGTGTGGAATCTCCCGGTCCAGGGTGGGGAAATCAGCCCCAGCATTTT,CSVESPGPGWGNQPQHF
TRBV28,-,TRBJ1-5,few,TGTGCCAGCAGTTTAGCGCTTAGCAATCAGCCCCAGCATTTT,CASSLALSNQPQHF
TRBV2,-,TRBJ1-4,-,TGTGCCAGCAGTGGACTTACAACTAATGAAAAACTGTTTTTT,CASSGLTTNEKLFF
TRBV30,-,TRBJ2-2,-,TGTGCCTGGAGTGTACCAAAGTCGCGGGTCGGGGAGCTGTTTTTT,CAWSVPKSRVGELFF
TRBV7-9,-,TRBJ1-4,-,TGTGCCAGCAGCTTGCGCCTGCCTGAAAAACTGTTTTTT,CASSLRLPEKLFF
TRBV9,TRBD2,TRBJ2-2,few,TGTGCCAGCAGCGTACAGCCTAGCGGCACCGGGGAGCTGTTTTTT,CASSVQPSGTGELFF
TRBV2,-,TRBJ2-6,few,TGTGCCAGCAGAATTGCTGGGGCCAACGTCCTGACTTTC,CASRIAGANVLTF
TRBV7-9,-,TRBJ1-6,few,TGTGCCAGCAGCCATGAGGATAGAAATTCACCCCTCCACTTT,CASSHEDRNSPLHF
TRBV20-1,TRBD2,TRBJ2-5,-,TGCAGTGCTAGAGATCTGGCTAGCGGGAGGGCCCGGGAGACCCAGTACTTC,CSARDLASGRARETQYF
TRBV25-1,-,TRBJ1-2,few,TGTGCCAGCAGTGAACTAGCCGGGGGGAACTATGGCTACACCTTC,CASSELAGGNYGYTF
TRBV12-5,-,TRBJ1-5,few,TGTGCTAGTGGTTTGACCCTCAAAGAACCGGGGAGAAGCAATCAGCCCCAGCATTTT,CASGLTLKEPGRSNQPQHF
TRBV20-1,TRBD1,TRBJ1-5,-,TGCAGTGCTAGGGACGAGGACAGGGTCGGCAATCAGCCCCAGCATTTT,CSARDEDRVGNQPQHF
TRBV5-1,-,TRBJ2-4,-,TGCGCCAGCAGTTCTCCGGGGAGGCGAAACATTCAGTACTTC,CASSSPGRRNIQYF
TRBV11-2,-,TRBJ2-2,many,TGTGCCAGCAGCTTAGATACATTCACCGGGGAGCTGTTTTTT,CASSLDTFTGELFF
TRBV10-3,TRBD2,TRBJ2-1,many,TGTGCCATCAGTGAGGCTAGCGGGAGGTCGGGTGAGCAGTTCTTC,CAISEASGRSGEQFF
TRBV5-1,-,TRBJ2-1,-,TGCGCCAGCAGCCAAACCGGGACGGGCTACAATGAGCAGTTCTTC,CASSQTGTGYNEQFF
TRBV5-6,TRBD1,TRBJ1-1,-,TGTGCCAGCAGCGGCACAGGGGGCGCGGAAGCTTTCTTT,CASSGTGGAEAFF
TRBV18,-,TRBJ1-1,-,TGTGCCAGCTCACCCTCACAAAATATGAACACTGAAGCTTTCTTT,CASSPSQNMNTEAFF
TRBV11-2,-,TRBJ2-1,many,TGTGCCAGCGAAGGACAGTCAACCTACAATGAGCAGTTCTTC,CASEGQSTYNEQFF
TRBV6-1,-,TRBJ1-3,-,TGTGCCAGCAGTGAAGCAGGCTCTGGAAACACCATATATTTT,CASSEAGSGNTIYF
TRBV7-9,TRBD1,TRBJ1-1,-,TGTGCCAGCAGGGGATTACAGGGGAGCACTGAAGCTTTCTTT,CASRGLQGSTEAFF
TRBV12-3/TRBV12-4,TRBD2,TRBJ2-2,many,TGTGCCAGCAGTCTACCTAACGCGGGGGTCGGGGAGCTGTTTTTT,CASSLPNAGVGELFF
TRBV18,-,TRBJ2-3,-,TGTGCCAGCTCACCAATGCGGAGCACAGATACGCAGTATTTT,CASSPMRSTDTQYF
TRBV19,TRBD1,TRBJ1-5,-,TGTGCCAGTAGTATACTGGGGACAGGGCATAGCAATCAGCCCCAGCATTTT,CASSILGTGHSNQPQHF
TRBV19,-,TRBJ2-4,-,TGTGCCAGTAGTATAACCGGGGGAAAAAACATTCAGTACTTC,CASSITGGKNIQYF
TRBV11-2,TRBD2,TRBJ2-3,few,TGTGCCAGCAGCAAGAGAGGGGGGACTAGCGGGAGGGCCGGCCCAGATACGCAGTATTTT,CASSKRGGTSGRAGPDTQYF
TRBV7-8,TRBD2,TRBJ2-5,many,TGTGCCAGCAGCTTAGCCGGGACTAGCGGGCAAGAGACCCAGTACTTC,CASSLAGTSGQETQYF
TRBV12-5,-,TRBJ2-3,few,TGTGCTAGTGGTTTAACGGCAGATACGCAGTATTTT,CASGLTADTQYF
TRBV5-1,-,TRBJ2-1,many,TGCGCCAGCAGCTTGATGGGGCAAAAAACGAATGAGCAGTTCTTC,CASSLMGQKTNEQFF
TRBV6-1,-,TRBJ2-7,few,TGTGCCAGCAGCTCGGGACTTCCCTACGAGCAGTACTTC,CASSSGLPYEQYF
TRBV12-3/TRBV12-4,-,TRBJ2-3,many,TGTGCCAGCAGTTTGGTAGCGGCGCGAGATACGCAGTATTTT,CASSLVAARDTQYF
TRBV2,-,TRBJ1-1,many,TGTGCCAGCGGGGACACTGAAGCTTTCTTT,CASGDTEAFF
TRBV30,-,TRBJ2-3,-,TGTGCCTGGAGAGGGGCAGATACGCAGTATTTT,CAWRGADTQYF
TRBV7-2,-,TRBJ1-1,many,TGTGCCGAACTAGGGGGGGGACTGAACACTGAAGCTTTCTTT,CAELGGGLNTEAFF
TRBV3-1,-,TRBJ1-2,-,TGTGCCAGCAGCCAAGACCCCCCCGGACTGATTAACTATGGCTACACCTTC,CASSQDPPGLINYGYTF
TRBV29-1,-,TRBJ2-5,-,TGCAGCGTCACGACAGGGAGGAGTGCGACCCAGTACTTC,CSVTTGRSATQYF
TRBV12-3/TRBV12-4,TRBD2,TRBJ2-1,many,TGTGCCAGCAGTCCCTTGACTAGCGGGAGGCACCGAGTTATGAACAATGAGCAGTTCTTC,CASSPLTSGRHRVMNNEQFF
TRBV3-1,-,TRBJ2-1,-,TGTGCCAGCAGCCAAGATCTGGGGGGGCACAATGAGCAGTTCTTC,CASSQDLGGHNEQFF
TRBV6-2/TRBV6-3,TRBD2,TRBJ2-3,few,TGTGCCAGCAGTTCCGTACTAGCGACGGGCACAGATACGCAGTATTTT,CASSSVLATGTDTQYF
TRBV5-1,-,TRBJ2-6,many,TGTGCCAGCAGCTTAGGAGCCTCTGGGGCCAACGTCCTGACTTTC,CASSLGASGANVLTF
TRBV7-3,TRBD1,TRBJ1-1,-,TGTGCCAGCAGCCTCATACAGGGGGCGAAGGGCACTGAAGCTTTCTTT,CASSLIQGAKGTEAFF
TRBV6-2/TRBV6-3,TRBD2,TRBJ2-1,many,TGTGCCAGCAGTCAGCTAGCGGGAGGCGCCTACAATGAGCAGTTCTTC,CASSQLAGGAYNEQFF
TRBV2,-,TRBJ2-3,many,TGTGCCAGCAGTGATAACGGTTTCTCAAATACGCAGTATTTT,CASSDNGFSNTQYF
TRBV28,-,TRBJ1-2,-,TGTGCCAGCAAGGAAAGTAACTATGGCTACACCTTC,CASKESNYGYTF
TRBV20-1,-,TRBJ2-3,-,TGCAGTGCTCCTAGGGGGGGGGATACGCAGTATTTT,CSAPRGGDTQYF
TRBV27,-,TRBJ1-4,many,TGTGCCAGCAGTTCGACAGGAGGACCTAATGAAAAACTGTTTTTT,CASSSTGGPNEKLFF
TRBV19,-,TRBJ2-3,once,TGTGCCAGTAGTATTGACGACGGGAGTAATACGCAGTATTTT,CASSIDDGSNTQYF
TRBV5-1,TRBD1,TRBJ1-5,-,TGTGCCAGCAGCTACTACGGGACAGGGGCACATCAGCCCCAGCATTTT,CASSYYGTGAHQPQHF
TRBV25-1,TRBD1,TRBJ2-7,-,TGTGCCAGCCGTCGGGACAGGGGGCCGGACGAGCAGTACTTC,CASRRDRGPDEQYF
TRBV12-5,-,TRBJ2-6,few,TGTGCTAGTGGTTCCGCCAGTTCTGGGGCCAACGTCCTGACTTTC,CASGSASSGANVLTF
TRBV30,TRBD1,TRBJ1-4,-,TGTGCCAGCGACAGGGGTAGAACTAATGAAAAACTGTTTTTT,CASDRGRTNEKLFF
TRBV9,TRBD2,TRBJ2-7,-,TGTGCCAGCAGCGCCGGGACTAGCTTTCACGAGCAGTACTTC,CASSAGTSFHEQYF
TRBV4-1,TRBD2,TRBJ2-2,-,TGCGCCAGCAGCCTGGGGACTAGCGGGAGGGGGGAGCTGTTTTTT,CASSLGTSGRGELFF
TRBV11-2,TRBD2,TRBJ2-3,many,TGTGCCAGCAGCTCGGGACTAGCGATGAGCACAGATACGCAGTATTTT,CASSSGLAMSTDTQYF
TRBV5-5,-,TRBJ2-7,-,TGTGCCAGCAGCTTGTTATTCTCCTACGAGCAGTACTTC,CASSLLFSYEQYF
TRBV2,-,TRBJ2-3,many,TGTGCCAGCAGTGTTGACACACAGAGCACAGATACGCAGTATTTT,CASSVDTQSTDTQYF